What follows are 21 T cell receptor beta chains derived from one specimen sequenced in a study of identical twins (dated by TCRdb to 2015 to 2016). The library was obtained by 5' RACE. TCRdb records Illumina HiSeq 2000 as the sequencer. TCRdb reprocessed the public reads (quality trimming at Q25 with fastp, clone calling with MiXCR) and kept in-frame beta chains. Every CDR3 protein is listed once, alongside the most common genes and DNA of its rows. For this sample the table gives about 900,000 distinct CDR3 sequences, of which about 12% were detected only once. The ten largest clones capture roughly 1.6% of the sample. The sample was also linked to a second study, of yellow fever vaccine responses in identical twins.

Sequenced sample: PBMCs. The receptor source for this set is a woman aged 18-30 years in good health.

This clonotype has only a few counts. The gene calls are TRBV2 and TRBJ2-6; no reliable D call. CDR3 size: 14 residues. Between the trimmed V and J ends, which lost 7 bases and 4 bases, there was a span of 11 bases. The germline V gene encodes CDR1 SNHLY and CDR2 FYNNEI. In DNA form, the CDR3 reads TGTGCCAGCACGACACGTTCCGGGGCCAACGTCCTGACTTTC. Translated, it gives CASTTRSGANVLTF.

The rearrangement joins TRBV6-1 to TRBJ2-7, with 10 bases lining up with TRBD2. Germline CDR1 MNHNS, CDR2 SASEGT. This CDR3 is built from 16 residues. V shed 3 bases and J 3 bases; nucleotides not matched to a gene: 8. CDR3 residues: CASSEGWTSGNYEQYF. Written as DNA, the CDR3 is TGTGCCAGCAGTGAGGGGTGGACTAGCGGAAACTACGAGCAGTACTTC.

This clonotype was seen only a few times. The V gene is TRBV2, the J gene TRBJ2-1; a possible D gene is TRBD2 (5 bases). V lost 6 bases and J lost 7, with 13 bases in between. CDR1 and CDR2 from the germline V gene are SNHLY and FYNNEI. The CDR3 is 13 amino acids. CDR3 in amino acids: CASSERRGNEQFF. In DNA form, the CDR3 reads TGTGCCAGCAGCGAAAGGAGAGGGAATGAGCAGTTCTTC. Filled out from reference TRBV2 and TRBJ2-1, the complete variable domain reads EPEVTQTPSHQVTQMGQEVILRCVPISNHLYFYWYRQILGQKVEFLVSFYNNEISEKSEIFDDQFSVERPDGSNFTLKIRSTKLEDSAMYFCASSERRGNEQFFGPGTRLTVL.

V and J are TRBV12-3 or TRBV12-4 and TRBJ1-1, with 8 bases identical to TRBD1. The CDR3 runs 15 residues. Losses at the gene ends were 1 base for V and 8 bases for J; bases not matched to a gene: 9. The CDR3 sequence: CASSLGEGTGGEAFF. In DNA, the CDR3 is TGTGCCAGCAGTTTAGGGGAGGGGACAGGCGGAGAAGCTTTCTTT.

The rearrangement uses TRBV10-3 and TRBJ2-7; the match to TRBD2 covers 9 bases. Unmatched junction bases numbered 9, after V lost 4 bases and J lost 5 bases. The CDR3 runs to 15 residues. In germline, CDR1 is ENHRY, CDR2 SYGVKD. CDR3 residues: CAISATVAGANEQYF. Written as DNA, the CDR3 is TGTGCCATCAGTGCCACGGTAGCGGGAGCCAACGAGCAGTACTTC.

The chain has TRBV12-3 or TRBV12-4 and TRBJ2-3; D unclear. V was clipped by 10 bases and J by 5 bases, with 10 bases between them. CDR3 length equals 11 residues. CDR3 DNA: TGTGCCAACCAGTGGGGAGATACGCAGTATTTT. Encoded protein: CANQWGDTQYF.

In its sample, this clonotype was seen many times. The V call is TRBV20-1, the J call TRBJ1-2; D perhaps matches TRBD1 (6 bases). The CDR3 has 13 residues. V dropped 6 bases and J dropped 4 bases, with 15 bases sitting between them. Germline lookup yields CDR1 DFQATT and CDR2 SNEGSKA (reference sequence). The CDR3 region is CSASNRVPYGYTF. The CDR3 nucleotides are TGCAGTGCGAGCAACAGGGTCCCCTATGGCTACACCTTC.

This chain joins TRBV29-1 and TRBJ2-5; 8 bases are shared with TRBD1. Germline CDR1 reads SQVTM; CDR2 reads ANQGSEA. The V segment lost 4 bases and the J segment 5 bases; nucleotides outside the gene matches: 9. The CDR3 length is 14 residues. The DNA of the CDR3 is TGCAGCGTTGGCAAAGCAGGGGGCAGGGAGACCCAGTACTTC. This gives the protein CSVGKAGGRETQYF. Drawing the rest from reference TRBV29-1 and TRBJ2-5, the complete variable domain is SAVISQKPSRDICQRGTSLTIQCQVDSQVTMMFWYRQQPGQSLTLIATANQGSEATYESGFVIDKFPISRPNLTFSTLTVSNMSPEDSSIYLCSVGKAGGRETQYFGPGTRLLVL.

The rearrangement links TRBV3-1 to TRBJ2-1, with TRBD2 identical over 8 bases. This CDR3 spans 13 amino acids. Trimming at V came to 0 bases and at J to 12 bases, leaving 4 bases not matched to a gene. Germline loops: CDR1 LGHDT, CDR2 YNNKEL (reference sequence). The CDR3 DNA is TGTGCCAGCAGCCAAGAATCCGGGACTAGGCAGTTCTTC. It codes for CASSQESGTRQFF.

This clonotype was detected a few times. V usage is TRBV6-1 and J usage is TRBJ2-1, with D maybe TRBD2 (7 bases). There are 15 residues in the CDR3. The germline V gene encodes CDR1 MNHNS and CDR2 SASEGT. V shed 1 base and J shed 6 bases, with 13 bases lying between them. The chain's CDR3 is CASSEEGGGVNEQFF. DNA of the CDR3: TGTGCCAGCAGTGAAGAGGGCGGGGGCGTCAATGAGCAGTTCTTC.

This clonotype showed up just a few times. The gene calls are TRBV6-1 and TRBJ2-2, with D possibly matching TRBD1 (6 bases). Germline CDR1 and CDR2: MNHNS and SASEGT. CDR3 length: 14 amino acids. V was cut by 7 bases and J by 8 bases, with 17 bases left in between. In DNA, the CDR3 is TGTGCCAGCAACATAGACAGGAGTAAGGGGGAGCTGTTTTTT. It yields the protein CASNIDRSKGELFF.

This clonotype was picked up many times. CDR3: CASRRVSRPEAFF. For the CDR3, the DNA is TGCGCCAGCAGGAGGGTTTCGCGTCCTGAAGCTTTCTTT. The genes are TRBV5-1 and TRBJ1-1; D unclear. Per germline, CDR1 SGHRS and CDR2 YFSETQ. This CDR3 comprises 13 residues. Trimming removed 5 bases at V and 6 bases at J, with 14 bases between.

The chain combines TRBV9 with TRBJ2-5; 8 bases are shared with TRBD2. Germline trimming cut 0 bases from V and 2 bases from J; bases unmatched to any gene: 6. Germline V CDR1 and CDR2: SGDLS, YYNGEE. CDR3 length: 16 residues. The DNA of the CDR3 is TGTGCCAGCAGCGTAGACGGGGGGGGTCTACAAGAGACCCAGTACTTC. Its translation: CASSVDGGGLQETQYF.

The sample holds a few counts of this clonotype. The V gene is TRBV7-8, the J gene TRBJ2-1, with TRBD1 matching over 7 bases. This CDR3 comprises 15 residues. Germline V gene lookup returns CDR1 SGHVS and CDR2 FQNEAQ. V lost 1 base and J lost 9; bases outside the gene matches: 9. The CDR3 DNA reads as TGTGCCAGCAGCTTAGGAGGGACAGCCCTCGCTGAGCAGTTCTTC. Its translation: CASSLGGTALAEQFF.

The rearrangement uses TRBV20-1 and TRBJ2-7, with 7 bases lining up with TRBD1. CDR3 length equals 14 residues. Germline lookup yields CDR1 DFQATT and CDR2 SNEGSKA (reference sequence). Trimming removed 1 base from V and 3 bases from J; junction bases left unmatched: 6. CDR3 loop: CSARGSGGFYEQYV. CDR3 sequence (DNA): TGCAGTGCTAGAGGATCAGGGGGATTCTACGAGCAGTACGTC.

The sample holds a few counts of this clonotype. This sequence joins TRBV6-1 and TRBJ1-6, with 8 bases aligning to TRBD1. The CDR3 has 13 amino acids. V lost 4 bases and J lost 9; bases outside the gene matches: 2. Germline CDR1 and CDR2: MNHNS and SASEGT. In DNA form, the CDR3 reads TGTGCCAGCAGTGGGACAGGGAGTTCACCCCTCCACTTT. It codes for CASSGTGSSPLHF.

This clonotype appeared a few times. V is TRBV28 and J is TRBJ2-5, with D tentatively TRBD1 or TRBD2 (5 bases each). Germline CDR1 and CDR2: MDHEN and SYDVKM. The CDR3 consists of 12 residues. V gave up 8 bases and J gave up 6 bases, with 13 bases separating them. CDR3 region: CASRDVRQTQYF. CDR3 DNA: TGTGCCAGCCGGGACGTCCGTCAGACCCAGTACTTC.

V is TRBV11-2 and J is TRBJ1-1; D uncertain. The CDR3 totals 12 residues. V lost 5 bases and J lost 7, with 11 bases in between. Germline V gene data show CDR1 as SGHAT and CDR2 as FQNNGV. CDR3: CASSPHRVEAFF. Written as DNA, the CDR3 is TGTGCCAGCAGCCCCCATCGGGTTGAAGCTTTCTTT.

This clonotype was observed a single time. This chain connects TRBV27 to TRBJ2-3; 14 bases line up with TRBD2. J lost 7 bases, V lost 6 bases, and 6 bases had no gene match. The CDR3 is 15 residues long. The V gene's germline CDR1 is MNHEY and CDR2 SMNVEV (reference sequence). The CDR3 bases are TGTGCCAGCAGCCCGACTAGCGGGGGGGCAAATACGCAGTATTTT. This sequence encodes CASSPTSGGANTQYF.

This clonotype came up many times. The chain employs TRBV20-1 and TRBJ1-6; a possible D gene is TRBD1 (6 bases). The CDR3 sequence is 13 residues long. V lost 8 bases and J 6 bases, leaving 14 bases between the germline ends. From germline, CDR1 is DFQATT and CDR2 SNEGSKA (reference sequence). The CDR3 sequence is CSLRGGINSPLHF. CDR3 sequence (DNA): TGCAGTCTAAGGGGGGGCATTAATTCACCCCTCCACTTT.

This clonotype was seen more than once but under ten times. The J gene is TRBJ1-2, the V gene TRBV9, with no clear D. Trimming removed 4 bases at V and 2 bases at J, with 12 bases between. CDR1 and CDR2 from the germline V gene are SGDLS and YYNGEE. The CDR3 runs to 14 residues. CDR3 sequence: CASSPHDGNYGYTF. The CDR3, as DNA: TGTGCCAGCAGCCCCCACGACGGAAACTATGGCTACACCTTC.